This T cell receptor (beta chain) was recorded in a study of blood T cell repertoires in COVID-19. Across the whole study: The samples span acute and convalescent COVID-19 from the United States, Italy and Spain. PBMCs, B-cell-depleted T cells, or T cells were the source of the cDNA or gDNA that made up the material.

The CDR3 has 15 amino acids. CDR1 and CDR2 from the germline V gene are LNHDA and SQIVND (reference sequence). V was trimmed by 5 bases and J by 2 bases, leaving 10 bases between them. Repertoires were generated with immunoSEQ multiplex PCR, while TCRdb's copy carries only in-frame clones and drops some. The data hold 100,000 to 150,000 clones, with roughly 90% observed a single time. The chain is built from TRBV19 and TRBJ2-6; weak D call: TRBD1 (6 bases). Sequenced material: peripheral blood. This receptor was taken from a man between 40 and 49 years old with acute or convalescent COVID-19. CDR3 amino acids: CASSPTGPGANVLTF. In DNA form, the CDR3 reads TGTGCCAGTAGTCCGACAGGCCCTGGGGCCAACGTCCTGACTTTC.